These 9 T cell receptor beta chains share one sample of origin, sequenced in a study of naive and memory T cell subsets. Both TRBC1 and TRBC2 were covered by a beta constant-region primer of two equimolar oligonucleotides. Ligated cDNA was amplified by four rounds of PCR with nested alpha and beta constant-region primers and SP2. TCRdb processed the UMI-ligation and nested PCR reads anew with MiXCR; each CDR3 protein has one entry. The data hold some 15,000 distinct CDR3 sequences, with roughly 8.7% observed a single time. What was sequenced was central memory CD8+ T cells from blood. The receptor set was obtained from a human donor in good health.

The V call is TRBV11-2, the J call TRBJ2-2, with D possibly matching TRBD2 (5 bases). Germline-derived CDR1 and CDR2 are SGHAT and FQNNGV. CDR3 length: 13 residues. V shed 7 bases and J shed 4 bases, with 10 bases lying between them. CDR3 protein: CASIQRGTGELFF. The CDR3 DNA is TGTGCCAGCATCCAACGGGGCACCGGGGAGCTGTTTTTT.

This rearrangement joins TRBV4-2 to TRBJ2-6; D remains ambiguous. The V and J ends lost 4 bases and 0 bases respectively, with 13 bases between them. CDR1 and CDR2 from the germline V gene are LGHNA and YNFKEQ. CDR3 length: 17 amino acids. DNA for the CDR3: TGTGCCAGCAGCCCGTCAGGCCTTGACTCTGGGGCCAACGTCCTGACTTTC. Amino acid sequence: CASSPSGLDSGANVLTF.

This clonotype was detected only a few times. V is TRBV12-3 or TRBV12-4 and J is TRBJ1-1; D is perhaps TRBD1 (6 bases). Trimming removed 11 bases at V and 4 bases at J, with 17 bases between. This CDR3 region has 13 residues. The CDR3 is CAGGQGTGTEAFF. DNA for the CDR3: TGTGCCGGGGGGCAGGGGACGGGCACTGAAGCTTTCTTT.

This clonotype has more than one count but fewer than ten. The chain recombines TRBV6-5 with TRBJ1-6, with D unclear. CDR1 is MNHEY, CDR2 SVGAGI, per germline. Trimming took 0 bases from V and 14 from J, leaving 14 bases between them. The length of the CDR3 is 14 residues. The CDR3 reads CASSYSGSLQSLHF. CDR3 nucleotide sequence: TGTGCCAGCAGTTACTCAGGCAGCCTTCAATCCCTCCACTTT.

CDR3 bases: TGTGCCAGCAGCTTCGTTGGCGGGGGGGCCTTCCAAGAGACCCAGTACTTC. The encoded protein is CASSFVGGGAFQETQYF. This chain uses TRBV5-4 with TRBJ2-5, with 9 bases aligning to TRBD2. Germline lookup yields CDR1 SGHNT and CDR2 YYREEE (reference sequence). J lost 1 base, V lost 2 bases, and 9 bases had no gene match. There are 17 residues in the CDR3.

In this sample, this clonotype turned up many times. The chain carries TRBV2 and TRBJ2-4, with D possibly called TRBD1 or TRBD2 (5 bases each). The CDR3 is 16 amino acids. Germline V gene lookup returns CDR1 SNHLY and CDR2 FYNNEI. Trimming stripped 1 base from V and 2 bases from J, with 12 bases between. The CDR3 protein is CASSEGWTGPKNIQYF. In DNA, the CDR3 is TGTGCCAGCAGTGAAGGGTGGACGGGGCCCAAAAACATTCAGTACTTC.

This clonotype was detected ten times or more. The chain joins TRBV4-3 to TRBJ2-2, with a weak D call TRBD2 (6 bases). The CDR3 totals 13 residues. Trimming left V 3 bases short and J 6 bases short, with 8 bases between. CDR1 and CDR2 from the germline V gene are LGHNA and YSLEER. The CDR3 sequence: CASSQGEAGELFF. Written as DNA, the CDR3 is TGCGCCAGCAGCCAGGGGGAGGCCGGGGAGCTGTTTTTT.

This clonotype was seen repeatedly, ten times or more. The chain employs TRBV7-9 and TRBJ2-3; maybe TRBD2 (6 bases). With 4 bases removed from V and 3 bases from J, the gap between germline ends came to 14 bases. This CDR3 is 15 amino acids long. The germline V gene has CDR1 SEHNR and CDR2 FQNEAQ (reference sequence). CDR3 amino acids: CASSSGTGETDTQYF. The CDR3 nucleotides read TGTGCCAGCAGCTCCGGGACTGGGGAGACAGATACGCAGTATTTT.

The chain links TRBV7-9 to TRBJ1-5; D may be TRBD1 (5 bases). The CDR3 is 18 amino acids. The V end was cut by 3 bases, the J end by 0 bases, with 18 bases between. Germline CDR1 and CDR2: SEHNR and FQNEAQ (reference sequence). The CDR3 DNA is TGTGCCAGCAGCTTCAGAGACAGCGAACGATATAGCAATCAGCCCCAGCATTTT. This gives the protein CASSFRDSERYSNQPQHF.